The 8 T cell receptor beta chains reported below all come from one sample, sequenced in a study of PD-L1 blockade in urothelial cancer. Libraries were prepared by immunoSEQ multiplex PCR; TCRdb keeps only in-frame clonotypes and omits some of them. Among some 110,000 clones, 75% to 95% were seen once, and the ten largest hold 3% to 4.5%. Time point given: peripheral blood 6 weeks after treatment start. The material was PBMCs, obtained around atezolizumab (anti-PD-L1) treatment. The source is a man between 60 and 70 years old with urothelial cancer.

This clone was recorded a few times. The chain links TRBV7-8 to TRBJ2-5; D is ambiguous. With 4 bases removed from V and 5 bases from J, the gap between germline ends came to 11 bases. The germline V gene has CDR1 SGHVS and CDR2 FQNEAQ. The CDR3 loop spans 13 amino acids. CDR3 DNA: TGTGCCAGCAGCTCTTCGGAGCTGGAGACCCAGTACTTC. This encodes CASSSSELETQYF.

The chain links TRBV13 to TRBJ1-4; perhaps TRBD1 as D (5 bases). Trimming cost V 5 bases and J 8 bases, with 18 bases left between them. CDR3 length: 15 amino acids. The germline gives CDR1 PRHDT, CDR2 FYEKMQ (reference sequence). The CDR3 nucleotides read TGTGCCAGCAGCCTTATTCCAGGGCCCAGAGAAAAACTGTTTTTT. This translates into CASSLIPGPREKLFF. Full variable domain (remainder filled in from reference TRBV13 and TRBJ1-4): AAGVIQSPRHLIKEKRETATLKCYPIPRHDTVYWYQQGPGQDPQFLISFYEKMQSDKGSIPDRFSAQQFSDYHSELNMSSLELGDSALYFCASSLIPGPREKLFFGSGTQLSVL.

This clone was found once. This chain joins TRBV7-2 and TRBJ2-3, with TRBD2 identical over 7 bases. The germline V gene has CDR1 SGHTA and CDR2 FQGNSA. J lost 3 bases, V lost 2 bases, and 5 bases had no gene match. The CDR3 runs 15 residues. CDR3 in amino acids: CASSLKGLRTDTQYF. In DNA, the CDR3 is TGTGCCAGCAGCTTAAAGGGACTAAGAACAGATACGCAGTATTTT.

The chain couples TRBV30 to TRBJ2-1, with 9 bases lining up with TRBD2. The CDR3 has 15 amino acids. The J segment lost 7 bases and the V segment lost 4 bases, leaving 11 bases of the junction unmatched. Germline V lookup: CDR1 GTSNPN, CDR2 SVGIG (reference sequence). This CDR3 is CAWTTKAGGRNEQFF. CDR3 nucleotides: TGTGCCTGGACAACCAAGGCGGGGGGGCGGAATGAGCAGTTCTTC.

This chain connects TRBV10-1 to TRBJ2-1, with D maybe TRBD2 (5 bases). The CDR3 has 13 residues. Germline V gene data show CDR1 as WNHNN and CDR2 as SYGVQD (reference sequence). V gave up 2 bases and J gave up 5 bases, with 7 bases separating them. CDR3 amino acids: CASSERTDNEQFF. As DNA, the CDR3 is TGCGCCAGCAGTGAGCGGACTGACAATGAGCAGTTCTTC.

V and J are TRBV30 and TRBJ1-5; 9 bases match TRBD1. There are 15 residues in the CDR3. The V and J ends lost 2 bases and 6 bases, in that order; junction bases with no gene match: 8. Germline V gene sequence: CDR1 GTSNPN, CDR2 SVGIG (reference sequence). The CDR3 protein is CAWSRTGALRQPQHF. The CDR3 nucleotides are TGTGCCTGGAGTCGGACAGGGGCTTTACGTCAGCCCCAGCATTTT.

This clone appeared a single time. The CDR3 sequence: CASNSVGASGANVLTF. CDR3 coding DNA: TGTGCCAGCAACAGTGTAGGGGCCTCTGGGGCCAACGTCCTGACTTTC. The chain links TRBV2 to TRBJ2-6; a possible D gene is TRBD1 (5 bases). Trimming pared 7 bases from V and 0 bases from J, leaving 13 bases between. The CDR3 is 16 amino acids. The V gene's germline CDR1 is SNHLY and CDR2 FYNNEI.

The chain links TRBV4-3 to TRBJ2-3; 8 nucleotides align to TRBD2. Germline CDR1 reads LGHNA; CDR2 reads YSLEER. This CDR3 has 16 residues. After removal of 4 bases from V and 4 bases from J, the junction contained 10 bases not matched to a gene. The chain's CDR3 is CASSPRLSGGSDTQYF. CDR3 bases: TGCGCCAGCAGCCCCAGGCTGAGCGGGGGTTCAGATACGCAGTATTTT.